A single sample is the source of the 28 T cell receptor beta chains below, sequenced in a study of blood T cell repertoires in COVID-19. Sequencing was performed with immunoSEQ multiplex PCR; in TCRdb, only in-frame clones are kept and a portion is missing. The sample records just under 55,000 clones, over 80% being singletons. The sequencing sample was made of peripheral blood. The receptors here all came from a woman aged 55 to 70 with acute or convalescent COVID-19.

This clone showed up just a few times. The CDR3 spells CASSLGQGVGGQGYTF. The CDR3, as DNA: TGCGCCAGCAGCTTGGGACAGGGTGTGGGAGGTCAAGGCTACACCTTC. The chain recombines TRBV5-1 with TRBJ1-2, with 7 bases lining up with TRBD1. CDR3 length: 16 amino acids. The germline CDR1 and CDR2 sequences are SGHRS and YFSETQ. With 0 bases clipped from V and 8 bases from J, the junction kept 13 bases outside the gene matches.

The CDR3 sequence is CASSQEWYPGRGVTEAFF. The CDR3 nucleotides are TGCGCCAGCAGCCAAGAATGGTATCCAGGGCGAGGCGTCACTGAAGCTTTCTTT. The V call is TRBV4-1, the J call TRBJ1-1, with a possible D match to TRBD1 (5 bases). The length of the CDR3 is 18 residues. The V end was cut by 0 bases, the J end by 4 bases, with 21 bases between. Germline V gene data show CDR1 as MGHRA and CDR2 as YSYEKL.

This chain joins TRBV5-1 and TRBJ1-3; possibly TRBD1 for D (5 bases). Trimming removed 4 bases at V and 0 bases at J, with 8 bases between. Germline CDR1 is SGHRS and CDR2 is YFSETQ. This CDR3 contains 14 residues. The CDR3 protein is CASSTDNSGNTIYF. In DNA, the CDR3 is TGCGCCAGCAGCACGGACAACTCTGGAAACACCATATATTTT.

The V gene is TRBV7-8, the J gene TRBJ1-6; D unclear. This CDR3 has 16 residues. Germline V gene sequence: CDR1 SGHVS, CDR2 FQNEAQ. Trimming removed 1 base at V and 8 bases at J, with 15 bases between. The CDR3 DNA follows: TGTGCCAGCAGCTTAGAGTACCGGGGAGGTTATTCACCCCTCCACTTT. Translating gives CASSLEYRGGYSPLHF.

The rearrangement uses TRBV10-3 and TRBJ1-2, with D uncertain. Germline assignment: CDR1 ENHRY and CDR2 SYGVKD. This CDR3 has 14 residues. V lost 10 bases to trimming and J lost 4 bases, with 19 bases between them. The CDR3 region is CATRRDSILYGYTF. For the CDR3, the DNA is TGTGCCACCAGGCGGGATTCTATCCTCTATGGCTACACCTTC.

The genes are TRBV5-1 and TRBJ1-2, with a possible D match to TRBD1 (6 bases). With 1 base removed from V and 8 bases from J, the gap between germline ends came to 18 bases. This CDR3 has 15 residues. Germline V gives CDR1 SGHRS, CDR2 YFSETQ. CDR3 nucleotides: TGCGCCAGCAGCTTGAGACAGGACCACCCCGGAGGCTACACCTTC. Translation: CASSLRQDHPGGYTF.

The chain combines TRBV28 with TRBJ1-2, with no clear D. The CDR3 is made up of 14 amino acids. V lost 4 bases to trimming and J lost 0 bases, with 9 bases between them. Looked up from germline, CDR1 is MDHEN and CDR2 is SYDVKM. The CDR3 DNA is TGTGCCAGCAGTTACTCGCCCCCTAACTATGGCTACACCTTC. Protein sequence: CASSYSPPNYGYTF.

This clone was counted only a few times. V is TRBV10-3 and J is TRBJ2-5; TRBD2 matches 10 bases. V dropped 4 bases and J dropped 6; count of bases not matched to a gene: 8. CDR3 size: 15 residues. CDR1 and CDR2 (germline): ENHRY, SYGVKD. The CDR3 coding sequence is TGTGCCATCAGTGCAGCGGGGGGGTTTAAAAAGACCCAGTACTTC. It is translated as CAISAAGGFKKTQYF.

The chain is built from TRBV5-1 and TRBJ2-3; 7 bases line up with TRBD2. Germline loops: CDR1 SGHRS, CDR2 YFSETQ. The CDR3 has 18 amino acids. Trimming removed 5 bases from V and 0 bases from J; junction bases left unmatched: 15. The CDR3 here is CASRPAGSLGTSTDTQYF. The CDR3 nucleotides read TGCGCCAGCAGACCAGCGGGGTCACTGGGAACTAGCACAGATACGCAGTATTTT.

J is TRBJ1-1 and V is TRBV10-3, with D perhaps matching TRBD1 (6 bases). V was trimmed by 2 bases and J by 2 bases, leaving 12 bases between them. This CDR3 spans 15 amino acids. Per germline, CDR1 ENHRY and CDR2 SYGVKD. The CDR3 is CAISEDQGSNTEAFF. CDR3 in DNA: TGTGCCATCAGTGAGGACCAGGGGAGCAACACTGAAGCTTTCTTT.

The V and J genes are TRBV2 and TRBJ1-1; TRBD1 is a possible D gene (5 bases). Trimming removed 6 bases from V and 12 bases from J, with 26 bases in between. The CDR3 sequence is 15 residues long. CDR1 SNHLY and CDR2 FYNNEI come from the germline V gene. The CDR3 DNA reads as TGTGCCAGCAGCGCCGCCTCAACTGGACGGGGGGTGCCTTTCTTT. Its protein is CASSAASTGRGVPFF.

The CDR3 region has the DNA TGTGCCAGTAAGGGGCCTCCGGGCATTCAGTACTTC. Encoded protein: CASKGPPGIQYF. This chain joins TRBV19 and TRBJ2-4, with a weak D call TRBD1 (5 bases). The germline CDR1 and CDR2 sequences are LNHDA and SQIVND (reference sequence). The CDR3 sequence is 12 residues long. V lost 7 bases and J 9 bases, leaving 13 bases between the germline ends.

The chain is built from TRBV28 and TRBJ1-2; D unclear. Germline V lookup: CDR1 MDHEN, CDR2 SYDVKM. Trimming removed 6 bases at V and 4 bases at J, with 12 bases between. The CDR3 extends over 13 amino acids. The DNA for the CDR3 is TGTGCCAGCAGCCTCAGGATCTTCTATGGCTACACCTTC. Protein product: CASSLRIFYGYTF.

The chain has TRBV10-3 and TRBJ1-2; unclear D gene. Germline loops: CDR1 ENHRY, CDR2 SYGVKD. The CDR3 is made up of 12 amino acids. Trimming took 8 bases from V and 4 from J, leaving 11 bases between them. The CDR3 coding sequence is TGTGCCATCTCGTCAGAATCCTATGGCTACACCTTC. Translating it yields CAISSESYGYTF.

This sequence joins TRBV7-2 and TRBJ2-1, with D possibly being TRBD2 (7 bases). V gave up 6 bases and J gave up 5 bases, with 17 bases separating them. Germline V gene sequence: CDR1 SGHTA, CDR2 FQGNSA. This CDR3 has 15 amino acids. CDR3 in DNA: TGTGCCAGCAGTCCCCGTAGGGGGGGGAACAATGAGCAGTTCTTC. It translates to CASSPRRGGNNEQFF.

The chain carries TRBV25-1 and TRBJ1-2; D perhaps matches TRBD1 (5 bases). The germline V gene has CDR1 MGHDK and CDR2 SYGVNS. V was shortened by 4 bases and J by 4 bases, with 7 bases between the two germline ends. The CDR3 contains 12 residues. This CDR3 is CASSVTGYGYTF. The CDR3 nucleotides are TGTGCCAGCAGTGTAACAGGCTATGGCTACACCTTC.

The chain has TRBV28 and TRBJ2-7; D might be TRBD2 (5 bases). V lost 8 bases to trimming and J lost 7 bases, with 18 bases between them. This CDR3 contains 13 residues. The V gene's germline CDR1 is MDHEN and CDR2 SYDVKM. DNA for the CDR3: TGTGCCAGCTATGGAGGACCCGGCGGGGAGCAGTACTTC. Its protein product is CASYGGPGGEQYF.

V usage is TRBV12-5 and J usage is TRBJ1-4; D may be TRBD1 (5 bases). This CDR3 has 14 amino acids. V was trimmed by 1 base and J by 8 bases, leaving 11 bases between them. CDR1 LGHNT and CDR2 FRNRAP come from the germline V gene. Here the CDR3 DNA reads TGTGCTAGTGGTTTGGACAGGACTAGGGAAAAACTGTTTTTT. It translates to CASGLDRTREKLFF. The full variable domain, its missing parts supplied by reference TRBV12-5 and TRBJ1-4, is DARVTQTPRHKVTEMGQEVTMRCQPILGHNTVFWYRQTMMQGLELLAYFRNRAPLDDSGMPKDRFSAEMPDATLATLKIQPSEPRDSAVYFCASGLDRTREKLFFGSGTQLSVL.

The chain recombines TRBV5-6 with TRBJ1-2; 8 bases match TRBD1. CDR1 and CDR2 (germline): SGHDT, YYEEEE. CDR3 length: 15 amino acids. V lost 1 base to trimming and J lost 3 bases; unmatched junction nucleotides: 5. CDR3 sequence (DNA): TGTGCCAGCAGCTTGCGCGCAGGGGGCGACTATGGCTACACCTTC. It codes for CASSLRAGGDYGYTF.

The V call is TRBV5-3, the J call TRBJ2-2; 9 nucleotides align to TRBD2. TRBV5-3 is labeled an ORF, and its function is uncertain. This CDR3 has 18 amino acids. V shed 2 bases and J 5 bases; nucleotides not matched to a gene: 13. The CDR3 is CARSFPSLSAGGTGELFF. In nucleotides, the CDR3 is TGTGCCAGAAGCTTCCCTTCTCTGTCAGCGGGAGGAACCGGGGAGCTGTTTTTT.

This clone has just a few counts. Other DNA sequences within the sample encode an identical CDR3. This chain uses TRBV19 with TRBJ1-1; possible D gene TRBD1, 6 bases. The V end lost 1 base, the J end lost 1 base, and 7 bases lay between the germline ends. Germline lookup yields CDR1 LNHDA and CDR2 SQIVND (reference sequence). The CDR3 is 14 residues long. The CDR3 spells CASSIGTANTEAFF. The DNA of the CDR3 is TGTGCCAGTAGTATAGGGACAGCGAACACTGAAGCTTTCTTT.

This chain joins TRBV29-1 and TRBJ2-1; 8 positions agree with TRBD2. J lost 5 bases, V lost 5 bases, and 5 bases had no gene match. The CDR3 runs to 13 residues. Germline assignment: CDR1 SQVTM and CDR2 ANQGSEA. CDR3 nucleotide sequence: TGCAGCGTTATAAGCGGGAGTCACAATGAGCAGTTCTTC. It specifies CSVISGSHNEQFF.

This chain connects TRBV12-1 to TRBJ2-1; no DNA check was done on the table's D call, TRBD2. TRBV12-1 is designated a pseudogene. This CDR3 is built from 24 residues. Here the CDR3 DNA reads TGTGCCAGCAGCATAAATCTCCCCTTCGGACTAGCGGGAGCCCCTTCGTGGGGCTACAATGAGCAGTTCTTC. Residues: CASSINLPFGLAGAPSWGYNEQFF.

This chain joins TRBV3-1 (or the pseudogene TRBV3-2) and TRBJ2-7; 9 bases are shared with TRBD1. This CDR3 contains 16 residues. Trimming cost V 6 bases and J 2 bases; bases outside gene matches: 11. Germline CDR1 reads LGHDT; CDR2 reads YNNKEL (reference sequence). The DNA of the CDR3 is TGTGCCAGCAGTCTTAAAGGGACAGGGACAACCTACGAGCAGTACTTC. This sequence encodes CASSLKGTGTTYEQYF.

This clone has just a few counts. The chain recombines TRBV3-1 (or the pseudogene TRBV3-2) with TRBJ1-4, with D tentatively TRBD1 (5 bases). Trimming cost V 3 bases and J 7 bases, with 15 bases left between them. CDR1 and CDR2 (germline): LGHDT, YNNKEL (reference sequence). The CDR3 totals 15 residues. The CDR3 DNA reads TGTGCCAGCAGCCACTTCCGGGCCCAGGGTGAAAAACTGTTTTTT. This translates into CASSHFRAQGEKLFF.

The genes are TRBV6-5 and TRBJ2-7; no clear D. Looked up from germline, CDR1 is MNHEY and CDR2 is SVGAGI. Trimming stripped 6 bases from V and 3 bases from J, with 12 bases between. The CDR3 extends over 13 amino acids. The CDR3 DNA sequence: TGTGCCAGCAGCTTGACACCAGTCTACGAGCAGTACTTC. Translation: CASSLTPVYEQYF.

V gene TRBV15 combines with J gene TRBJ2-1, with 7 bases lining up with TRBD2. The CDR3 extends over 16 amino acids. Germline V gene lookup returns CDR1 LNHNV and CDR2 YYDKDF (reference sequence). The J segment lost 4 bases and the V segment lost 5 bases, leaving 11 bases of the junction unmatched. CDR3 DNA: TGTGCCACCAGCCGGGGACTGGGGGGGACGTACAATGAGCAGTTCTTC. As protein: CATSRGLGGTYNEQFF. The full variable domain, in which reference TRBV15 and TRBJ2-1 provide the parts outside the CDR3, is DAMVIQNPRYQVTQFGKPVTLSCSQTLNHNVMYWYQQKSSQAPKLLFHYYDKDFNNEADTPDNFQSRRPNTSFCFLDIRSPGLGDTAMYLCATSRGLGGTYNEQFFGPGTRLTVL.

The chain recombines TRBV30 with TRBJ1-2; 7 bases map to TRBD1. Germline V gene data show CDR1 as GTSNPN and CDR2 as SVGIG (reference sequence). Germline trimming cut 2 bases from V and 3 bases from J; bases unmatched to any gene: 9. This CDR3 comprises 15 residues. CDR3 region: CAWSMTGLSDYGYTF. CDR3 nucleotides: TGTGCCTGGAGTATGACAGGGCTATCGGACTATGGCTACACCTTC.